These 8 T cell receptor beta chains were sequenced from one sample in a study of blood T cell repertoires in COVID-19. Profiling relied on immunoSEQ multiplex PCR, and the TCRdb table lists in-frame clones only, not all of them. The sample includes 150,000 to 160,000 clones, roughly four fifths seen only once; the top ten take about 12%. The sequenced sample was peripheral blood. The source is a woman aged 55-69 years with COVID-19, enrolled during active disease.

The rearrangement joins TRBV27 to TRBJ1-6, with D unclear. From germline, CDR1 is MNHEY and CDR2 SMNVEV (reference sequence). The ends were cut back, 6 bases at V and 6 bases at J, with 6 bases in the middle. This CDR3 has 12 residues. The CDR3 nucleotides read TGTGCCAGCAGCCCAGTTAATTCACCCCTCCACTTT. Protein sequence: CASSPVNSPLHF.

J is TRBJ1-3 and V is TRBV7-6; D call uncertain. Trimming removed 5 bases at V and 4 bases at J, with 9 bases between. Germline loops: CDR1 SGHVS, CDR2 FNYEAQ. CDR3 length: 13 residues. The CDR3 loop is CASSLQQGNTIYF. The CDR3 DNA is TGTGCCAGCAGCCTGCAACAGGGAAACACCATATATTTT.

This rearrangement joins TRBV27 to TRBJ2-6; no definite D call. Looked up from germline, CDR1 is MNHEY and CDR2 is SMNVEV (reference sequence). Deletions cut 7 bases from V and 2 bases from J, with 12 bases between. This CDR3 is built from 15 residues. In DNA, the CDR3 is TGTGCCAGCACCACTGTAGGAGCTGGGGCCAACGTCCTGACTTTC. Protein product: CASTTVGAGANVLTF.

This chain links TRBV15 with TRBJ2-1; 7 bases match TRBD2. The CDR3 consists of 12 residues. Per the germline V gene, CDR1 is LNHNV and CDR2 is YYDKDF (reference sequence). The trim removed 10 bases at V and 15 bases at J, leaving 15 bases unmatched. The chain's CDR3 is CAIGDYSKNSFF. The CDR3 DNA follows: TGTGCCATAGGGGACTACTCGAAAAATTCGTTCTTC.

This rearrangement joins TRBV6-2 or TRBV6-3 to TRBJ1-5; D possibly corresponds to TRBD1 (5 bases). Looked up from germline, CDR1 is MNHEY and CDR2 is SVGEGT. The CDR3 is 18 amino acids. V lost 0 bases to trimming and J lost 0 bases, with 15 bases between them. As DNA, the CDR3 is TGTGCCAGCAGTTACTCGGGAGGGGATCTGTATAGCAATCAGCCCCAGCATTTT. It encodes CASSYSGGDLYSNQPQHF.

The rearrangement links TRBV27 to TRBJ2-7; TRBD1 matches 9 bases. Per germline, CDR1 MNHEY and CDR2 SMNVEV (reference sequence). The CDR3 runs 14 residues. Trimming removed 5 bases from V and 5 bases from J; junction bases left unmatched: 7. For the CDR3, the DNA is TGTGCCAGCAGTACACTCGGGACAGGGAACGAGCAGTACTTC. Amino acid sequence: CASSTLGTGNEQYF.

V is TRBV7-9 and J is TRBJ2-7; tentatively, D is TRBD1 (6 bases). CDR1 and CDR2 (germline): SEHNR, FQNEAQ (reference sequence). The V end lost 1 base, the J end lost 6 bases, and 16 bases lay between the germline ends. The CDR3 loop spans 15 amino acids. CDR3 protein: CASSLGTAGTSEQYF. The CDR3 bases are TGTGCCAGCAGCTTAGGGACGGCAGGGACATCCGAGCAGTACTTC. The entire variable domain, with the rest obtained from reference TRBV7-9 and TRBJ2-7, is as follows: DTGVSQNPRHKITKRGQNVTFRCDPISEHNRLYWYRQTLGQGPEFLTYFQNEAQLEKSRLLSDRFSAERPKGSFSTLEIQRTEQGDSAMYLCASSLGTAGTSEQYFGPGTRLTVT.

The rearrangement uses TRBV6-1 and TRBJ2-5; 7 bases map to TRBD2. V lost 1 base and J lost 0; bases outside the gene matches: 2. The CDR3 spans 15 residues. Germline V CDR1 and CDR2: MNHNS, SASEGT. The chain's CDR3 is CASSEVAGNQETQYF. CDR3 in DNA: TGTGCCAGCAGTGAAGTAGCGGGCAACCAAGAGACCCAGTACTTC.